This T cell receptor beta chain was captured by sequencing in a study of T cell responses to AZD1222 COVID-19 vaccine. Study-wide findings and caveats: Most donors were white British and more were female, and clonal diversity was possibly underestimated. Just a handful of people given AZD1222 tested seropositive at baseline.

Trimming shortened V by 4 bases and J by 1 base, and 8 bases separated the two germline ends. CDR1 SGHKS and CDR2 YYEKEE come from the germline V gene (reference sequence). This CDR3 contains 13 residues. Produced via immunoSEQ multiplex PCR; TCRdb's table is partial and in-frame only. Altogether tens of thousands of clones are present, roughly 85% being singletons, with the ten largest covering under 1.5%. Concerning this clone itself: Its antigen remains unidentified.

Sequenced material: peripheral blood, taken 28 days after the second AZD1222 dose. V and J are TRBV5-5 and TRBJ1-2, with D perhaps matching TRBD1 (5 bases). The sequence came from an adult who received the AZD1222 COVID-19 vaccine. CDR3 coding DNA: TGTGCCAGCAGCCCAGGGAGTAACTATGGCTACACCTTC. It specifies CASSPGSNYGYTF.